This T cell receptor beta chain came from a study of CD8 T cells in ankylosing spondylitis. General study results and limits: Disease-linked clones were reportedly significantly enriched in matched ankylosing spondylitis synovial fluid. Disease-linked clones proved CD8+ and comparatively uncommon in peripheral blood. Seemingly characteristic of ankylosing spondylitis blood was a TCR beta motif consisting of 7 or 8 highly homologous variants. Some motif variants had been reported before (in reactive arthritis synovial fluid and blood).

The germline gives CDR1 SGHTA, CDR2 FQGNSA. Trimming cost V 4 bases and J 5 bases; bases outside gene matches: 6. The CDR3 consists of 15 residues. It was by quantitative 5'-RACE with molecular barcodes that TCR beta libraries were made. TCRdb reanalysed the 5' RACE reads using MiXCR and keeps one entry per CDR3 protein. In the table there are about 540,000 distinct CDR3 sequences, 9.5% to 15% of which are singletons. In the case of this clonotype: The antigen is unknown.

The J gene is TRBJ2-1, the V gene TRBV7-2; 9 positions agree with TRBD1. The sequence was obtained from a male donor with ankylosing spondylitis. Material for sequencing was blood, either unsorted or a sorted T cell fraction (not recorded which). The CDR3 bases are TGTGCCAGCAGCTCCGGGACAGGGTACCACAATGAGCAGTTCTTC. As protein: CASSSGTGYHNEQFF.